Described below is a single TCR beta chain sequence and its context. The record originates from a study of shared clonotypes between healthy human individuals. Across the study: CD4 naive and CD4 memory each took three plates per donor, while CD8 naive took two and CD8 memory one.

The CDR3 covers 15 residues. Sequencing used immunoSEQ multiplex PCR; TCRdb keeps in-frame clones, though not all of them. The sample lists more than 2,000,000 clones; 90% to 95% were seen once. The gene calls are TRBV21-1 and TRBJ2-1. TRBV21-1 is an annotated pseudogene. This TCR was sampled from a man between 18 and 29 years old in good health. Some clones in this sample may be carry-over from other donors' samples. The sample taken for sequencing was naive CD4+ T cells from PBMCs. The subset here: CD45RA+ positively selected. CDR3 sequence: CASSKVGREWDEQFF. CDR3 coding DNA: TGTGCCAGCAGCAAAGTCGGCAGGGAGTGGGATGAGCAGTTCTTC.